This section outlines one TCR beta chain sequence together with its context. The CDR3 carries no conserved terminal phenylalanine or tryptophan, so it likely arises from a read error. The CDR3 is 15 residues long. Germline V CDR1 and CDR2: LNHDA, SQIVND (reference sequence). The ends were cut back, 8 bases at V and 1 base at J, with 15 bases in the middle. This record belongs to a study of T cell repertoires in cytomegalovirus infection. About the research overall: It was the public TCR beta signatures that indicated both CMV infection and matching HLA type.

Via MiXCR, TCRdb re-called the reads, giving one row per CDR3 protein. The sample carries 310,000 or so distinct CDR3 sequences, 15% to 20% recorded once. The TCR comes from a human donor in good health (CMV status not recorded). Some clones in this sample may be carry-over from other donors' samples. The V gene is TRBV19, the J gene TRBJ1-5; TRBD1 is a possible D gene (5 bases). Sequencing used PBMCs. CDR3 residues: CASSPLRQSNQPQHL. CDR3 DNA sequence: TGTGCCAGTTCCCCACTCCGACAGAGCAATCAGCCCCAGCATCTT.